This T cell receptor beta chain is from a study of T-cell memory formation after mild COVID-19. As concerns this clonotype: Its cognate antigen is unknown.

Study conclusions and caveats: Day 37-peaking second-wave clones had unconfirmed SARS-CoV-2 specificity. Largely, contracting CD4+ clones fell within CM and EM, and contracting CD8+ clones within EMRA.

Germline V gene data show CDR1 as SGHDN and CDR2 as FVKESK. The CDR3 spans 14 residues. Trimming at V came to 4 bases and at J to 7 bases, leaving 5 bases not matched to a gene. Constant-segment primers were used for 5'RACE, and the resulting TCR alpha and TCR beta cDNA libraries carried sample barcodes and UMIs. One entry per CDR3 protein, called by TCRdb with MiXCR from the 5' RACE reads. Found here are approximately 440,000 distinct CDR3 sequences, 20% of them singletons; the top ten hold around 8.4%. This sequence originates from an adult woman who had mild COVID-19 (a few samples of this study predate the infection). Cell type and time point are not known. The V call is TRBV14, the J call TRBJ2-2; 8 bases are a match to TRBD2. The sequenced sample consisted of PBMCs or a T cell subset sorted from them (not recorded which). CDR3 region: CASSRAGAVGELFF. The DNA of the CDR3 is TGTGCCAGCAGCCGAGCGGGAGCGGTCGGGGAGCTGTTTTTT.